This T cell receptor (beta chain) was observed in a study of blood T cell repertoires in COVID-19. About the research overall: The United States, Italy and Spain supplied acute and convalescent COVID-19 samples. Sources were T cells, B-cell-depleted T cells, or PBMCs; the material itself was cDNA or gDNA.

Authors' processing steps: Reference gene primer amplification in the assay estimated nucleated cell counts. Assay used: immunoSEQ multiplex PCR; TCRdb lists only in-frame clones, some missing. V and J calls and clone size come straight from that table; D and trimming were deduced from the DNA. The top ten clones hold roughly 8% of a sample with approximately 530,000 clones, roughly nine tenths of them seen once. CDR3 length: 13 amino acids. Trimming shortened V by 5 bases and J by 5 bases, and 12 bases separated the two germline ends. Germline values: CDR1 WNHNN, CDR2 SYGVQD (reference sequence). The Seattle patients, enrolled during active infection, were followed longitudinally.

The sequencing sample was made of peripheral blood. The chain uses TRBV10-1 and TRBJ1-2, with D unresolved. The TCR originated in a woman aged 45-59 years with COVID-19, enrolled during active disease. The CDR3 nucleotides are TGCGCCAGCAGTCTAGGCTTGGCGTATGGCTACACCTTC. Encoded protein: CASSLGLAYGYTF.